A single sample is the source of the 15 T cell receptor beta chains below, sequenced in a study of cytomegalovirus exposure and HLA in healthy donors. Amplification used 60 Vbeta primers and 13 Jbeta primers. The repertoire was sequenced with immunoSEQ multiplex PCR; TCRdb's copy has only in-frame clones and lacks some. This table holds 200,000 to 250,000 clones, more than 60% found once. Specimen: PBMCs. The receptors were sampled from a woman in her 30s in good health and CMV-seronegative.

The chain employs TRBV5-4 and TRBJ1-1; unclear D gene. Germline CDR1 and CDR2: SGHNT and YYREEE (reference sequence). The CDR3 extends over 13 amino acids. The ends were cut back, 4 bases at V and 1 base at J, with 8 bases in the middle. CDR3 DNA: TGTGCCAGCAGCCTGCCAGGGAACACTGAAGCTTTCTTT. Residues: CASSLPGNTEAFF.

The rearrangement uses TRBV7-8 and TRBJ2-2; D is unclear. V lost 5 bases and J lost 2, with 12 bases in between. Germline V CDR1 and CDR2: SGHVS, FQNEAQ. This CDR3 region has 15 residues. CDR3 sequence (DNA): TGTGCCAGCAGCGCCCTCGGCGGCAACACCGGGGAGCTGTTTTTT. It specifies CASSALGGNTGELFF.

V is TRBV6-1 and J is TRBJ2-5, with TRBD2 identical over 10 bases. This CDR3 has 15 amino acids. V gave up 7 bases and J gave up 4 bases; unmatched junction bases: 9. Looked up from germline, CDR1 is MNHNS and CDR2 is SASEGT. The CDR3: CASKAGGPSGETQYF. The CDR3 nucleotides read TGTGCCAGCAAAGCGGGAGGGCCTTCGGGAGAGACCCAGTACTTC.

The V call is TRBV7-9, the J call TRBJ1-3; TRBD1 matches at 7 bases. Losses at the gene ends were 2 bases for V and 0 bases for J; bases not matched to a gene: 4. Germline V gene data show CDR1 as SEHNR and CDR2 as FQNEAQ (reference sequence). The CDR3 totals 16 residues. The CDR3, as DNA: TGTGCCAGCAGCTTATCCGGGACAGCCTCTGGAAACACCATATATTTT. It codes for CASSLSGTASGNTIYF.

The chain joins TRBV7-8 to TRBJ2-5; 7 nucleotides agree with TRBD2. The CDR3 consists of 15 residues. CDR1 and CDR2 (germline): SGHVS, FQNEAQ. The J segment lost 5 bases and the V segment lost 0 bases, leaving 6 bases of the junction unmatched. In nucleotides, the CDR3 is TGTGCCAGCAGCTTAGCTCCAGACGGGGGGGAGACCCAGTACTTC. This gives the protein CASSLAPDGGETQYF.

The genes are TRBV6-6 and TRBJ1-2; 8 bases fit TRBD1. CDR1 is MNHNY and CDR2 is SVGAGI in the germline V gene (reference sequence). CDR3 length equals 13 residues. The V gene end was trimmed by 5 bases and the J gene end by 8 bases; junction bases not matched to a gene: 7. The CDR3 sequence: CASSTGQGRGYTF. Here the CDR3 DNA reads TGTGCCAGCAGTACCGGACAGGGTCGGGGCTACACCTTC.

The CDR3 nucleotides read TGTGCCAGCCAAAACAGGGGGAGAGACGAGCAGTACTTC. The encoded protein is CASQNRGRDEQYF. V and J are TRBV6-6 and TRBJ2-7; 8 nucleotides agree with TRBD1. Germline V gene lookup returns CDR1 MNHNY and CDR2 SVGAGI (reference sequence). CDR3 length equals 13 residues. The V segment lost 8 bases and the J segment 5 bases; nucleotides outside the gene matches: 8.

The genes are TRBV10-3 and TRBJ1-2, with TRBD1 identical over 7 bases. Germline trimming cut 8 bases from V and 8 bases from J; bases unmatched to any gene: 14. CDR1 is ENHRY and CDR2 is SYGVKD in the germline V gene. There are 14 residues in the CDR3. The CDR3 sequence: CAISEDRLSGGYTF. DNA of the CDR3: TGTGCCATCTCCGAGGACAGGCTCTCAGGGGGCTACACCTTC.

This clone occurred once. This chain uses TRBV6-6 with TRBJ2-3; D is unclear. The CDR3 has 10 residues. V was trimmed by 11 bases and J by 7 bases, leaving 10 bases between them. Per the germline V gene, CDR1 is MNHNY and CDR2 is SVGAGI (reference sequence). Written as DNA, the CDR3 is TGTGCCTCGAGGCTCTATACGCAGTATTTT. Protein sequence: CASRLYTQYF.

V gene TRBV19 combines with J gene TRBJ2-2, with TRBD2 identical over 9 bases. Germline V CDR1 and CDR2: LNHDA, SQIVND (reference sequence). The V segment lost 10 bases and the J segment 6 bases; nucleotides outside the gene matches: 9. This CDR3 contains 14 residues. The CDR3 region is CATRLAVNAGELFF. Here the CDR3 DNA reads TGTGCCACCAGACTAGCGGTTAATGCCGGGGAGCTGTTTTTT.

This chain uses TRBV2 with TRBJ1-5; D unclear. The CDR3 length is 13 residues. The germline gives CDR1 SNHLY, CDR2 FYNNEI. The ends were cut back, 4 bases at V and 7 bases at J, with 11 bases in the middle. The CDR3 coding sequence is TGTGCCAGCAGTGTGGGCGCCGGCCAGCCCCAGCATTTT. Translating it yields CASSVGAGQPQHF.

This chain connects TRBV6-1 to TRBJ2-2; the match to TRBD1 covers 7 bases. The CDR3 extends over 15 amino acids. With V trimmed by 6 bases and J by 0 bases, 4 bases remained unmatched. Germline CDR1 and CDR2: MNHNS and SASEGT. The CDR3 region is CASRQTGSNTGELFF. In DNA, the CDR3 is TGTGCCAGCAGGCAGACAGGGTCGAACACCGGGGAGCTGTTTTTT.

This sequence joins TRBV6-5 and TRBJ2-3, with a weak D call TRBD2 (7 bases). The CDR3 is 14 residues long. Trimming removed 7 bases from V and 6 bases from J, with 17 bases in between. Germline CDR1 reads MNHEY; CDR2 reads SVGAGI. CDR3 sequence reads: CASTPRGGGDTQYF. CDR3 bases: TGTGCCAGCACCCCGAGGGGGGGTGGGGATACGCAGTATTTT.

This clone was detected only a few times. In DNA, the CDR3 is TGTGCCACCAGCACGCTAGCGGGGGGTGGTACAGATACGCAGTATTTT. Protein: CATSTLAGGGTDTQYF. The rearrangement uses TRBV15 and TRBJ2-3, with TRBD2 matching 11 bases. Germline CDR1 and CDR2: LNHNV and YYDKDF (reference sequence). CDR3 length: 16 amino acids. The junction had 6 bases not matched to a gene; V was cut back by 4 bases and J by 3 bases.

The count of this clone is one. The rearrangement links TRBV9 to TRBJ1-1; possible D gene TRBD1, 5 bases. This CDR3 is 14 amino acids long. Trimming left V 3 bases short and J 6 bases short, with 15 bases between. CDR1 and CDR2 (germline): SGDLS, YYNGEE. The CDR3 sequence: CASSGGVGSAEAFF. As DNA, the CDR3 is TGTGCCAGCAGCGGGGGGGTTGGAAGCGCTGAAGCTTTCTTT. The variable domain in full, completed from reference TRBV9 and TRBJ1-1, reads DSGVTQTPKHLITATGQRVTLRCSPRSGDLSVYWYQQSLDQGLQFLIQYYNGEERAKGNILERFSAQQFPDLHSELNLSSLELGDSALYFCASSGGVGSAEAFFGQGTRLTVV.